These T cell receptor beta chains were read from a single sample in a study of blood T cell repertoires in COVID-19. The assay was immunoSEQ multiplex PCR, and TCRdb's table has in-frame clones only and misses some. The repertoire holds 260,000 or so clones, approximately 80% seen once, with about 4.5% in the top ten. The specimen was peripheral blood. The receptors shown here come from a woman in her seventies with acute or convalescent COVID-19. Each CDR3 is given with its conserved first and last residue. A D gene is named only where the DNA matches it firmly. The listing skips clone size in some rows; elsewhere it reads once, few, many or a size class.

V gene	CDR3 length	D gene	clone size	J gene	CDR3 protein	CDR3 DNA
TRBV2	13	TRBD1	-	TRBJ1-5	CASRWTGNQPQHF	TGTGCCAGCAGATGGACAGGGAATCAGCCCCAGCATTTT
TRBV24-1	14	TRBD1	-	TRBJ2-2	CATSDSQGFGELFF	TGTGCCACCAGTGATTCACAGGGGTTCGGGGAGCTGTTTTTT
TRBV6-5	15	TRBD2	-	TRBJ2-3	CASSTPTGGGDTQYF	TGTGCCAGCAGTACCCCCACGGGGGGTGGAGATACGCAGTATTTT
TRBV6-5	14	TRBD1	-	TRBJ1-5	CASRPGGSGQPQHF	TGTGCCAGCAGGCCAGGGGGCTCGGGGCAGCCCCAGCATTTT
TRBV19	13	TRBD1	-	TRBJ1-2	CASNFGQGGGYTF	TGTGCCAGTAATTTTGGACAGGGAGGTGGCTACACCTTC
TRBV5-1	17	TRBD1	-	TRBJ2-2	CASMARTGAPGTGELFF	TGCGCCAGCATGGCCCGAACAGGGGCCCCGGGCACCGGGGAGCTGTTTTTT
TRBV5-4	16	TRBD2	-	TRBJ2-3	CASSLAQRGRSDTQYF	TGTGCCAGCAGCTTGGCCCAGCGGGGACGGTCAGATACGCAGTATTTT
TRBV6-1	11	-	-	TRBJ2-1	CASSDQLRNFF	TGTGCCAGCAGTGACCAATTGAGAAATTTCTTC
TRBV29-1	11	TRBD1	many	TRBJ2-1	CSVGQTNEQFF	TGCAGCGTGGGACAGACAAATGAGCAGTTCTTC
TRBV5-1	14	TRBD2	-	TRBJ2-7	CASSLLLAGNEQYF	TGCGCCAGCAGCCTGCTATTAGCGGGGAACGAGCAGTACTTC
TRBV28	15	-	-	TRBJ2-1	CASSIMRQGRNEQFF	TGTGCCAGCAGTATTATGAGGCAGGGGCGGAATGAGCAGTTCTTC
TRBV5-6	15	-	once	TRBJ1-3	CASTTGGFSGNTIYF	TGTGCCAGCACCACCGGGGGATTCTCTGGAAACACCATATATTTT
TRBV19	13	-	-	TRBJ2-1	CASRAAGYNEQFF	TGTGCCAGTCGGGCGGCAGGGTACAATGAGCAGTTCTTC
TRBV5-6	16	-	-	TRBJ1-4	CASSLVSNYVNEKLFF	TGTGCCAGCAGCTTGGTCAGCAACTACGTAAATGAAAAACTGTTTTTT
TRBV7-2	15	-	once	TRBJ1-4	CASSRSGTLTEKLFF	TGTGCCAGCAGCCGGTCCGGGACACTCACTGAAAAACTGTTTTTT
TRBV5-1	14	TRBD1	once	TRBJ1-4	CASSSGQGREKLFF	TGCGCCAGCAGCTCCGGACAGGGGCGGGAAAAACTGTTTTTT
TRBV5-4	16	-	once	TRBJ2-7	CASSLDGGLKSYEQYF	TGTGCCAGCAGCTTGGACGGCGGACTGAAGTCCTACGAGCAGTACTTC
TRBV30	13	-	-	TRBJ1-1	CAWSRWRNTEAFF	TGTGCCTGGAGTCGATGGAGAAACACTGAAGCTTTCTTT
TRBV3-1/TRBV3-2	13	-	-	TRBJ2-7	CASSQGRIYEQYF	TGTGCCAGCAGCCAGGGGCGGATCTACGAGCAGTACTTC
TRBV27	16	-	-	TRBJ2-1	CASSLGPGLTLNEQFF	TGTGCCAGCAGTTTGGGCCCTGGGCTGACGTTGAATGAGCAGTTCTTC
TRBV5-6	16	-	-	TRBJ1-1	CASSFNEGLVNTEAFF	TGTGCCAGCAGCTTCAATGAGGGACTGGTGAACACTGAAGCTTTCTTT
TRBV28	15	-	-	TRBJ1-2	CASSLGTGRNYGYTF	TGTGCCAGCAGTTTGGGCACGGGGAGGAACTATGGCTACACCTTC
TRBV7-2	14	-	-	TRBJ1-5	CASSFRDSYQPQHF	TGTGCCAGCAGCTTCCGAGACAGTTATCAGCCCCAGCATTTT
TRBV6-6	13	TRBD1	few	TRBJ1-2	CASTEQGVDGYTF	TGTGCCAGCACCGAACAGGGGGTAGATGGCTACACCTTC
TRBV5-1	16	-	-	TRBJ2-3	CASSLAGLTNTDTQYF	TGCGCCAGCAGCTTGGCCGGACTTACGAACACAGATACGCAGTATTTT
TRBV15	14	-	-	TRBJ1-2	CATSRARGNYGYTF	TGTGCCACCAGCAGAGCACGGGGAAACTATGGCTACACCTTC
TRBV5-8	14	-	-	TRBJ1-6	CASSWSLANSPLHF	TGTGCCAGCAGCTGGTCCTTAGCTAATTCACCCCTCCACTTT
TRBV10-3	14	-	few	TRBJ1-2	CAISGQVPNYGYTF	TGTGCCATCAGTGGACAGGTCCCTAACTATGGCTACACCTTC
TRBV3-1/TRBV3-2	15	-	-	TRBJ1-2	CASSQRGGKGYGYTF	TGTGCCAGCAGCCAGAGAGGGGGTAAGGGCTATGGCTACACCTTC
TRBV6-5	12	TRBD1	-	TRBJ1-2	CASRQGSYGYTF	TGTGCCAGCCGACAGGGTTCCTATGGCTACACCTTC
TRBV5-4	15	-	-	TRBJ2-2	CASRKGGANTGELFF	TGTGCCAGCAGAAAGGGGGGGGCGAACACCGGGGAGCTGTTTTTT
TRBV5-4	16	TRBD1	-	TRBJ2-7	CASSKTGTGISYEQYF	TGTGCCAGCAGCAAAACCGGGACAGGGATATCCTACGAGCAGTACTTC
TRBV6-5	13	-	few	TRBJ1-4	CASSRTLNEKLFF	TGTGCCAGCAGTCGTACCCTAAATGAAAAACTGTTTTTT
TRBV18	15	TRBD1	-	TRBJ2-7	CASSNAPRTGGEQYF	TGTGCCAGCTCAAACGCCCCCAGGACAGGGGGGGAGCAGTACTTC
TRBV29-1	15	TRBD2	-	TRBJ2-3	CSVRGGGAITDTQYF	TGCAGCGTTCGGGGCGGGGGGGCCATTACGGATACGCAGTATTTT
TRBV15	13	TRBD1	-	TRBJ2-1	CATRPTGGDEQFF	TGTGCCACCCGACCAACAGGGGGTGATGAGCAGTTCTTC
TRBV9	16	TRBD1	-	TRBJ2-5	CASSAYRDRGRETQYF	TGTGCCAGCAGCGCCTACCGGGACAGGGGGCGCGAGACCCAGTACTTC
TRBV10-3	13	TRBD1	-	TRBJ1-5	CAIRTGADQPQHF	TGTGCCATTCGGACAGGGGCGGATCAGCCCCAGCATTTT